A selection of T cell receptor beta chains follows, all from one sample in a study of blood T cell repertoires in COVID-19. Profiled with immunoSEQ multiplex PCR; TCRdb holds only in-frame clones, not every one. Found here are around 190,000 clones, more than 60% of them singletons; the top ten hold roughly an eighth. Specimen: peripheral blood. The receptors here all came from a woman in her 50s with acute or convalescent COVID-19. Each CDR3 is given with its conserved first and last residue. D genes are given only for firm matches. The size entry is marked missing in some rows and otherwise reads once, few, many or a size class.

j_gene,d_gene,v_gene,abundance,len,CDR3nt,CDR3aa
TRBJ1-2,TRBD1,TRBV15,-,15,TGTGCCACCAGCGCACAGGGGGCGGTCGCATATGGCTACACCTTC,CATSAQGAVAYGYTF
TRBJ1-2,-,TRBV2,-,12,TGTGCCAGCAGCACAGCTAACTATGGCTACACCTTC,CASSTANYGYTF
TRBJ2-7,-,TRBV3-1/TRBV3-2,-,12,TGTGTCAGCAGCCAAGTCCCCTCCGAGCAGTACTTC,CVSSQVPSEQYF
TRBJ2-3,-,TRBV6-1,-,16,TGTGCCAGCAGTGATAGTGGGAGGTTGAGCACAGATACGCAGTATTTT,CASSDSGRLSTDTQYF
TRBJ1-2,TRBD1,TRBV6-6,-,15,TGTGCCAGCACCGACCGTAGGACAGGGGCCGACGGGTACACCTTC,CASTDRRTGADGYTF
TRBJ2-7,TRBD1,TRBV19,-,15,TGTGCCAGTAGTACCACAGGGGGCCTTACCTACGAGCAGTACTTC,CASSTTGGLTYEQYF
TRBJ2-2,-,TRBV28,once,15,TGTGCCAGCCACCCCAGCGGGTATGACACCGGGGAGCTGTTTTTT,CASHPSGYDTGELFF
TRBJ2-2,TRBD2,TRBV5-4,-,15,TGTGCCAGCAGCTGGAGCGGGAGCCAAGGCGGGGAGCTGTTTTTT,CASSWSGSQGGELFF
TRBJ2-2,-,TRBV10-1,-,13,TGCGCCAGCAGTGAGTACACGACAGGGGAGCTGTTTTTT,CASSEYTTGELFF
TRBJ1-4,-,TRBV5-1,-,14,TGCGCCAGCAGCGAGCTATCAACTAATGAAAAACTGTTTTTT,CASSELSTNEKLFF
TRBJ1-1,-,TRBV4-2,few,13,TGTGCCAGCAGCCAAGCGGACAAGACTGAAGCTTTCTTT,CASSQADKTEAFF
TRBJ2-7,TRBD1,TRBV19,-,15,TGTGCCAGTAGCAGGTCCGGGACAGGAATCTACGAGCAGTACTTC,CASSRSGTGIYEQYF
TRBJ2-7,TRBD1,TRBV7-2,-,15,TGTGCCAGCAGCTTTGGTGGGACAGGGAACTACGAGCAGTACTTC,CASSFGGTGNYEQYF
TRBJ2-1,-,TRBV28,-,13,TGTGCCAGCAGCTGGGGCATCTACAATGAGCAGTTCTTC,CASSWGIYNEQFF
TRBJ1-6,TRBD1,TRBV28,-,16,TGTGCCAGCAGACCGACAGGGACGTCCTATAATTCACCCCTCCACTTT,CASRPTGTSYNSPLHF
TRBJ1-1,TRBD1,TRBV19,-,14,TGTGCCAGTAGAAACAGGGGGCTAGGAACTGAAGCTTTCTTT,CASRNRGLGTEAFF
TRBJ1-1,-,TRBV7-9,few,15,TGTGCCAGCAGCTTATTTCAACCAGGGAACACTGAAGCTTTCTTT,CASSLFQPGNTEAFF
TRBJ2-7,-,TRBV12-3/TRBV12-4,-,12,TGTGCCAGCTCGGCGGAGACCTACGAGCAGTACTTC,CASSAETYEQYF
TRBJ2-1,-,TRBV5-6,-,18,TGTGCCAGCAGCCGGGCGCTCGGTGCGAGGGCATTCTACAATGAGCAGTTCTTC,CASSRALGARAFYNEQFF
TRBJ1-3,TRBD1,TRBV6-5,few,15,TGTGCCAGCAGGGAGGACAGGGGCTCTGGAAACACCATATATTTT,CASREDRGSGNTIYF
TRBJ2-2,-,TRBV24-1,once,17,TGTGCCACCAGTGATGAATTCGGGCGGGTTAACACCGGGGAGCTGTTTTTT,CATSDEFGRVNTGELFF
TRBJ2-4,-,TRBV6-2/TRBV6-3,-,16,TGTGCCAGCAGCCCTCGACGGAGCCCAGCCAAAAACATTCAGTACTTC,CASSPRRSPAKNIQYF
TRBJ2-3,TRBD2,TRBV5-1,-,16,TGCGCCAGCAGCTTGGCCCTAGCGGCTAGCACAGATACGCAGTATTTT,CASSLALAASTDTQYF
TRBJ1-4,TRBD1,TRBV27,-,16,TGTGCCAGCAGAAAAGGACAGGGGACAACTAATGAAAAACTGTTTTTT,CASRKGQGTTNEKLFF
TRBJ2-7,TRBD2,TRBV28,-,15,TGTGCCAGCACCAGAAGCGGGGGAAGCTCCTACGAGCAGTACTTC,CASTRSGGSSYEQYF
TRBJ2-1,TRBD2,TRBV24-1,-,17,TGTGCCACCAGTGACCCAGGACTAGCGGGAGTCGGTAATGAGCAGTTCTTC,CATSDPGLAGVGNEQFF
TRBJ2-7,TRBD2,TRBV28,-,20,TGTGCCAGCAGTCCTTCTGATGCCGGGACTAGCGGGAGAGTAACCTACGAGCAGTACTTC,CASSPSDAGTSGRVTYEQYF
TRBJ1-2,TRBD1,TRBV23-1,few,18,TGCGCCAGCAGTCACGAGAGGACAGGGGGTTCAGCTAACTATGGCTACACCTTC,CASSHERTGGSANYGYTF
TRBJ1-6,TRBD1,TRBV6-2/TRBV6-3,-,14,TGTGCCAGCAGCCCGGACAGGGGATTTTCACCCCTCCACTTT,CASSPDRGFSPLHF
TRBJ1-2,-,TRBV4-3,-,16,TGCGCCAGCAGCCAAGAACCAGGGTCCGGCTTTTATGGCTACACCTTC,CASSQEPGSGFYGYTF
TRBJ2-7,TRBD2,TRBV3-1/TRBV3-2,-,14,TGTGCCAGCAGCCCGACTAGCGGGGGGACCGAGCAGTACTTC,CASSPTSGGTEQYF
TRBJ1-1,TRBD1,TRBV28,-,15,TGTGCCAGCAACCCCTCAGGGGGCGCGGTTTCTGAAGCTTTCTTT,CASNPSGGAVSEAFF
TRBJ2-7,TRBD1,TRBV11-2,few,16,TGTGCCAGCAGCCTGGCCCTGACAGGGCAGTACTACGAGCAGTACTTC,CASSLALTGQYYEQYF
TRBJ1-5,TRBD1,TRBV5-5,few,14,TGTGCCAGCAGCTTGGTAGGGGGCGGGCAGCCCCAGCATTTT,CASSLVGGGQPQHF
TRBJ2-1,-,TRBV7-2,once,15,TGTGCCAGCAGGTCCCAAGCGAGCTCCTACAATGAGCAGTTCTTC,CASRSQASSYNEQFF
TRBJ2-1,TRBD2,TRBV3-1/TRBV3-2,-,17,TGTGCCAGCAGCCAAGGGCCTAGCGGGAGGGCCGGGAATGAGCAGTTCTTC,CASSQGPSGRAGNEQFF
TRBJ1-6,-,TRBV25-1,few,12,TGTGCCAGCAGATACAGCAATTCACCCCTCCACTTT,CASRYSNSPLHF
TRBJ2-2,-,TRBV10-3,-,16,TGTGCCATCAGCTATCTCCCGACAGCGAACACCGGGGAGCTGTTTTTT,CAISYLPTANTGELFF
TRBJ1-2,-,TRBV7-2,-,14,TGTGCCAGCGGGGGGGCCAGGGGCCGCTATGGCTACACCTTC,CASGGARGRYGYTF
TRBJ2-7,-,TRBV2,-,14,TGTGCCAGCAGGACCGGGACAACCAGCTACGAGCAGTACTTC,CASRTGTTSYEQYF
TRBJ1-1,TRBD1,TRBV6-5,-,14,TGTGCCAGCAGTTTCACAGGGGGGAACACTGAAGCTTTCTTT,CASSFTGGNTEAFF
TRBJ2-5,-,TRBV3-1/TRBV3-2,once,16,TGTGCCAGCAGCCAAGTGTTATCGGGGTTAGGGGAGACCCAGTACTTC,CASSQVLSGLGETQYF
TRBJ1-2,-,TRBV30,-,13,TGTGCCTGGAGTGAGGGGCAGTTCTATGGCTACACCTTC,CAWSEGQFYGYTF
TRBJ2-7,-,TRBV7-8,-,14,TGTGCCAGCAGCTCCTACGGGAGCTCCTACGAGCAGTACTTC,CASSSYGSSYEQYF
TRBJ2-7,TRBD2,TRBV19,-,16,TGTGCCAGTAGTCTTGGACTAGCGGGTTTCGTCTACGAGCAGTACTTC,CASSLGLAGFVYEQYF
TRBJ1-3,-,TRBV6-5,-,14,TGTGCCAGCAGACTAGACACCCTTGGAAACACCATATATTTT,CASRLDTLGNTIYF
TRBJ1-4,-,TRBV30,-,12,TGTGCCTGGAGAAATTCTCGGGAAAAACTGTTTTTT,CAWRNSREKLFF
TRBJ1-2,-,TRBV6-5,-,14,TGTGCCAGCAGCCGACAGCTCACCAACTATGGCTACACCTTC,CASSRQLTNYGYTF
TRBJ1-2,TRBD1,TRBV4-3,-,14,TGCGCCAGCAGCGTTGACAGGGGGCGAACTGGCTACACCTTC,CASSVDRGRTGYTF
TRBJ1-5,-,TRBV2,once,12,TGTGCCAGCAGGGCAGGGGTGGGGACCCAGCATTTT,CASRAGVGTQHF
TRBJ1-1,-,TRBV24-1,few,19,TGTGCCACCTATGGGGCGGCACAAGTTGAGGGGGGGGAGAACACTGAAGCTTTCTTT,CATYGAAQVEGGENTEAFF
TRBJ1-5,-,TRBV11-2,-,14,TGTGCCAGCAGCACGCCAGGTATCGGTCAGCCCCAGCATTTT,CASSTPGIGQPQHF
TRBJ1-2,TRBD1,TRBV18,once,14,TGTGCCAGCTCACTACTTACAGGGGACTATGGCTACACCTTC,CASSLLTGDYGYTF
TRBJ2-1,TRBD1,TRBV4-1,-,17,TGCGCCAGCAGCCAAGATGCCGGGACAGGCTCCTACAATGAGCAGTTCTTC,CASSQDAGTGSYNEQFF
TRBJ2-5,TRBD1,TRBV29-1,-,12,TGCAGCGCCGGGGACAGACAAGAGACCCAGTACTTC,CSAGDRQETQYF